This record concerns one T cell receptor beta chain sequence. Patients chosen for sequencing had CD8+CD57+ cells that had expanded, as shown by flow cytometry. Each patient had severe acquired aplastic anemia. Among the patients, none had received any therapy at the time of blood sampling. TCR beta VDJ and CDR3 profiles were obtained from a genomic DNA template. TCRdb reprocessed the reads with MiXCR, giving one entry per CDR3 protein. The sample contains 150,000 to 180,000 distinct CDR3 sequences, around half of which appear only once. These data belong to a study of CD8+CD57+ T cells in acquired aplastic anemia. On the study more broadly: The sorted CD4+ and CD8+ cells yielded an average around 3.2 ug of DNA.

Input material: sorted CD4+, CD8+, or CD8+CD57+ T cells (not recorded which) from PBMCs. The receptor was isolated from a human donor with aplastic anemia.

Here the CDR3 reads CASSEWGGLDQPQHF. DNA for the CDR3: TGTGCCAGCAGTGAATGGGGGGGATTGGATCAGCCCCAGCATTTT. This chain uses TRBV2 with TRBJ1-5; D may be TRBD1 (5 bases). The CDR3 is made up of 15 amino acids. CDR1 is SNHLY, CDR2 FYNNEI, per germline. The V and J ends lost 2 bases and 5 bases respectively, with 13 bases between them.